Presented here are 14 T cell receptor beta chains from one specimen sequenced in a study of T cells expressing NK-cell markers. TCRdb re-called the 5' RACE reads and catalogs CDR3 proteins one per entry, DNA excluded. In total, the table holds almost 450,000 distinct CDR3 sequences. The specimen was blood T cells: a sorted CD56 or NKG2C T cell subset, CD4+ or CD8+ T cells, or bulk PBMC T cells (not recorded which). These receptors were collected from a woman aged 18 to 69 in good health.

The rearrangement links TRBV20-1 to TRBJ1-2. Germline V gene sequence: CDR1 DFQATT, CDR2 SNEGSKA (reference sequence). The CDR3 extends over 12 amino acids. Here the CDR3 reads CSASFTSYGYTF.

This chain uses TRBV20-1 with TRBJ2-5; TCRdb returns TRBD2, unconfirmable since there is no DNA. The CDR3 totals 15 residues. Per germline, CDR1 DFQATT and CDR2 SNEGSKA (reference sequence). The CDR3 here is CSARDPSGRQETQYF.

The chain uses TRBV6-2 or TRBV6-3 and TRBJ1-5; lacking DNA, the TRBD1 call made by TCRdb goes unchecked. The CDR3 has 14 amino acids. Germline V gene sequence: CDR1 MNHEY, CDR2 SVGEGT. CDR3 loop: CASSYTGPNQPQHF.

The chain carries TRBV4-3 and TRBJ1-5. In germline, CDR1 is LGHNA, CDR2 YSLEER. This CDR3 is built from 16 residues. The CDR3 spells CASSQDLAGSNQPQHF.

The rearrangement links TRBV14 to TRBJ2-7; without DNA, the TCRdb call of TRBD1 cannot be checked. Germline values: CDR1 SGHDN, CDR2 FVKESK. This CDR3 contains 18 residues. The CDR3 loop is CASSQDMRGRGVSYEQYF.

This chain connects TRBV20-1 to TRBJ1-2; lacking DNA, the TRBD1 call made by TCRdb goes unchecked. The germline V gene encodes CDR1 DFQATT and CDR2 SNEGSKA (reference sequence). There are 12 residues in the CDR3. The CDR3 here is CSARSGTVGYTF.

The chain combines TRBV5-1 with TRBJ1-1. The CDR3 has 14 residues. Germline V CDR1 and CDR2: SGHRS, YFSETQ. This CDR3 reads CASSLDGVGRDAFF.

CDR3 loop: CSASDARELFDNEQFF. The chain employs TRBV20-1 and TRBJ2-1; TCRdb picks TRBD2, but there is no DNA to check that call. The CDR3 loop spans 16 amino acids. Germline-derived CDR1 and CDR2 are DFQATT and SNEGSKA (reference sequence).

The V gene is TRBV4-3, the J gene TRBJ2-5; TCRdb gives TRBD2 as the D gene, but with no DNA this cannot be confirmed. Per the germline V gene, CDR1 is LGHNA and CDR2 is YSLEER. The CDR3 runs 16 residues. The chain's CDR3 is CASSQAGGSRQETQYF.

The rearrangement links TRBV19 to TRBJ1-5; TCRdb calls TRBD1, which cannot be checked without DNA. Germline-derived CDR1 and CDR2 are LNHDA and SQIVND (reference sequence). CDR3 length: 14 amino acids. The CDR3 sequence is CASGPGQGSQPQHF. The whole variable domain, filled in from reference TRBV19 and TRBJ1-5, reads DGGITQSPKYLFRKEGQNVTLSCEQNLNHDAMYWYRQDPGQGLRLIYYSQIVNDFQKGDIAEGYSVSREKKESFPLTVTSAQKNPTAFYLCASGPGQGSQPQHFGDGTRLSIL.

The chain recombines TRBV10-3 with TRBJ1-6. The CDR3 totals 14 residues. Germline V gene data show CDR1 as ENHRY and CDR2 as SYGVKD. The CDR3 here is CAITRGTNNSPLHF.

This chain joins TRBV7-9 and TRBJ2-2; as DNA is missing, the TRBD1 call by TCRdb cannot be tested. From germline, CDR1 is SEHNR and CDR2 FQNEAQ (reference sequence). This CDR3 spans 17 amino acids. CDR3 sequence: CASSQLGGTGFAGELFF.

The chain has TRBV5-6 and TRBJ1-4; the TRBD1 assignment by TCRdb is unverifiable without DNA. This CDR3 is 15 amino acids long. Germline V gene data show CDR1 as SGHDT and CDR2 as YYEEEE. This chain's CDR3 is CASSTGQGLGEKLFF.

The V gene is TRBV20-1, the J gene TRBJ1-1. CDR3 length: 14 amino acids. Germline lookup yields CDR1 DFQATT and CDR2 SNEGSKA (reference sequence). This CDR3 reads CSARVGGVNTEAFF.